This is a list of T cell receptor beta chains from one sample in a study of T cells in Graves' hyperthyroidism and ophthalmopathy. TCRdb reanalysed the multiplex PCR reads using MiXCR and keeps one entry per CDR3 protein. The sample has under 350,000 distinct CDR3 sequences; 15% to 20% are singletons. Sequenced material: blood. The origin of the receptors is a woman aged 55-70 years with Graves' ophthalmopathy. CDR3s include the opening cysteine and the closing phenylalanine or tryptophan.

len: 16; v_gene: TRBV28; j_gene: TRBJ2-1; CDR3aa: CASSPRLSGGYNEQFF
len: 16; v_gene: TRBV9; j_gene: TRBJ1-3; CDR3aa: CASSTQRTGDGNTIYF
len: 15; v_gene: TRBV5-5; j_gene: TRBJ2-7; CDR3aa: CASSLLRDISYEQYF
len: 14; v_gene: TRBV2; j_gene: TRBJ1-1; CDR3aa: CASSPRGWNTEAFF
len: 17; v_gene: TRBV6-2/TRBV6-3; j_gene: TRBJ1-1; CDR3aa: CASSTDRDPTMNTEAFF
len: 16; v_gene: TRBV5-1; j_gene: TRBJ2-2; CDR3aa: CASSLRGTDSTGELFF
len: 17; v_gene: TRBV3-2; j_gene: TRBJ2-7; CDR3aa: CASSQDRGGSLSYEQYF
len: 14; v_gene: TRBV28; j_gene: TRBJ2-7; CDR3aa: CASKSGLSVYEQYF
len: 17; v_gene: TRBV18; j_gene: TRBJ2-3; CDR3aa: CASSLLGLAGAADTQYF
len: 16; v_gene: TRBV5-1; j_gene: TRBJ1-5; CDR3aa: CASSLEPTGSNQPQHF
len: 13; v_gene: TRBV7-9; j_gene: TRBJ2-1; CDR3aa: CASSLRIGNEQFF
len: 18; v_gene: TRBV6-2/TRBV6-3; j_gene: TRBJ1-5; CDR3aa: CASSYFPVGTVRNQPQHF
len: 13; v_gene: TRBV2; j_gene: TRBJ2-7; CDR3aa: CASKPRWSYEQYF
len: 15; v_gene: TRBV19; j_gene: TRBJ2-3; CDR3aa: CASSAGTSGPDTQYF
len: 15; v_gene: TRBV2; j_gene: TRBJ1-6; CDR3aa: CASRKTGSIGSPLHF
len: 16; v_gene: TRBV7-9; j_gene: TRBJ2-1; CDR3aa: CASSPPVAGLRNEQFF
len: 12; v_gene: TRBV6-1; j_gene: TRBJ2-7; CDR3aa: CASSGQSYEQYF
len: 17; v_gene: TRBV9; j_gene: TRBJ2-5; CDR3aa: CASSVDPGLAGEETQYF
len: 15; v_gene: TRBV4-1; j_gene: TRBJ1-4; CDR3aa: CASSQIGGTNEKPFF
len: 19; v_gene: TRBV7-8; j_gene: TRBJ2-5; CDR3aa: CASSHTPLVRDREIVTQYF
len: 15; v_gene: TRBV7-3; j_gene: TRBJ1-3; CDR3aa: CASSIGRNSGNTIYF
len: 13; v_gene: TRBV14; j_gene: TRBJ2-1; CDR3aa: CASSQVLVNEQFF
len: 13; v_gene: TRBV20-1; j_gene: TRBJ1-1; CDR3aa: CSAPRAERAEAFF
len: 15; v_gene: TRBV7-8; j_gene: TRBJ2-7; CDR3aa: CASSNGQGIGYEQYF
len: 15; v_gene: TRBV15; j_gene: TRBJ2-5; CDR3aa: CATSPGLTSQETQYF
len: 17; v_gene: TRBV5-1; j_gene: TRBJ2-3; CDR3aa: CASSQQPSGAVMDTQYF
len: 14; v_gene: TRBV6-1; j_gene: TRBJ1-5; CDR3aa: CASRLGQGAQPQHF
len: 15; v_gene: TRBV2; j_gene: TRBJ2-3; CDR3aa: CASSAWGRGTDTQYF
len: 14; v_gene: TRBV10-3; j_gene: TRBJ2-2; CDR3aa: CAIRFDANTGELFF
len: 12; v_gene: TRBV6-2/TRBV6-3; j_gene: TRBJ1-2; CDR3aa: CASSPRGSGYTF
len: 14; v_gene: TRBV11-2; j_gene: TRBJ1-2; CDR3aa: CASRNPGAGYGYTF
len: 14; v_gene: TRBV20-1; j_gene: TRBJ2-1; CDR3aa: CSAQGQTKDNEQFF
len: 13; v_gene: TRBV20-1; j_gene: TRBJ1-5; CDR3aa: CSAGWGGNQPQHF
len: 15; v_gene: TRBV6-1; j_gene: TRBJ1-6; CDR3aa: CASSLPGVSDSPLHF
len: 15; v_gene: TRBV20-1; j_gene: TRBJ1-3; CDR3aa: CSARLAGSGGNTIYF
len: 16; v_gene: TRBV7-2; j_gene: TRBJ1-6; CDR3aa: CASSPRPGDGNSPLHF
len: 15; v_gene: TRBV10-3; j_gene: TRBJ1-6; CDR3aa: CAISGRTGAGSPLHF
len: 12; v_gene: TRBV19; j_gene: TRBJ1-5; CDR3aa: CASKDSNQPQHF
len: 12; v_gene: TRBV6-1; j_gene: TRBJ2-7; CDR3aa: CASSVSRGEQYF
len: 14; v_gene: TRBV7-2; j_gene: TRBJ2-7; CDR3aa: CASSLFAGPYEQYF
len: 15; v_gene: TRBV18; j_gene: TRBJ2-3; CDR3aa: CASSPRSGQGDTQYF
len: 14; v_gene: TRBV28; j_gene: TRBJ2-7; CDR3aa: CASRGGGIPYEQYF
len: 12; v_gene: TRBV7-9; j_gene: TRBJ2-7; CDR3aa: CASSFRDSEQYF
len: 16; v_gene: TRBV4-3; j_gene: TRBJ2-3; CDR3aa: CASSQGNSGSTDTQYF
len: 16; v_gene: TRBV5-1; j_gene: TRBJ1-1; CDR3aa: CASSPAGRPGDTEAFF
len: 17; v_gene: TRBV28; j_gene: TRBJ2-7; CDR3aa: CASSSPGLAGGPYEQYF
len: 14; v_gene: TRBV6-1; j_gene: TRBJ1-1; CDR3aa: CASSLIGTGAEAFF
len: 15; v_gene: TRBV6-1; j_gene: TRBJ2-3; CDR3aa: CASGELAGETDTQYF
len: 16; v_gene: TRBV20-1; j_gene: TRBJ2-3; CDR3aa: CSASPEAGLGGDTQYF
len: 13; v_gene: TRBV6-1; j_gene: TRBJ2-7; CDR3aa: CASSETFGYEQYF
len: 16; v_gene: TRBV7-9; j_gene: TRBJ2-5; CDR3aa: CASSTRTGEGQETQYF
len: 17; v_gene: TRBV6-1; j_gene: TRBJ2-2; CDR3aa: CASSTDPGTANTGELFF